The present TCR beta chain was sequenced within a study of early T cells in non-severe SARS-CoV-2 infection. About the research overall: Sequencing of bulk RNA from unsorted whole blood was done, without chain pairing.

Individual cDNA molecules were tagged with unique molecular identifiers, the study reported. MiXCR, run by TCRdb on the 5' RACE reads, gives a single entry per CDR3 protein. The table has about 80,000 distinct CDR3 sequences, roughly 12% seen once; the top ten hold 15% to 17%. This clonotype showed up many times. The antigen is undetermined. General study points: Using VDJdb, the matching emphasized anti-spike CD8 responses while missing private and CD4 specificities.

Germline trimming cut 6 bases from V and 5 bases from J; bases unmatched to any gene: 4. The CDR3 sequence is 14 residues long. Germline V gene lookup returns CDR1 GTSNPN and CDR2 SVGIG (reference sequence). Sequencing was performed on whole blood, taken at baseline. The origin of this receptor is an adult who was a healthcare worker with PCR-confirmed SARS-CoV-2 infection or an uninfected control (not recorded which). The donor label of this sample is uncertain. This chain links TRBV30 with TRBJ2-5; 15 bases are a match to TRBD2. The CDR3, as DNA: TGTGCCTGTGGGACTAGCGGGGGGAGGGAGACCCAGTACTTC. It specifies CACGTSGGRETQYF.